This TCR beta chain was retrieved from a study of T-cell reconstitution after alpha-beta-depleted transplantation in children. Study conclusions and caveats: It was newly produced T cells that mostly accounted for T-cell counts and diversity one year after transplant. High day-60 TCRbeta diversity in some patients came from surviving recipient T cells and thymic progenitors.

The CDR3 totals 13 residues. Germline V gene data show CDR1 as SGHRS and CDR2 as YFSETQ. V was trimmed by 6 bases and J by 7 bases, leaving 14 bases between them. For TCRbeta, the library was prepared with unique molecular identifiers. TCRdb redid the calling of the PCR reads with MiXCR, one entry per CDR3 protein. The sample contains a few hundred thousand distinct CDR3 sequences, roughly 26% of which appear only once. This clonotype was detected ten times or more. Its antigen is not known. The TCR originated in a girl aged 2-9 years with Fanconi anemia, due to receive a stem cell transplant. This specimen was PBMCs, taken before TCRalphabeta/CD19-depleted stem cell transplant. The V call is TRBV5-1, the J call TRBJ2-1; possibly TRBD2 for D (6 bases). The CDR3 here is CASKWTTTNEQFF. CDR3 sequence (DNA): TGCGCCAGCAAATGGACTACGACAAATGAGCAGTTCTTC.